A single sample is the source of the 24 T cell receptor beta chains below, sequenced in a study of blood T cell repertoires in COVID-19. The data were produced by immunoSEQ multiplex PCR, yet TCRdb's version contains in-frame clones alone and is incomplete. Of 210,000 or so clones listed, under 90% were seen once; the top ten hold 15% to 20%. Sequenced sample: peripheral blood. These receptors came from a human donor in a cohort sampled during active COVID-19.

CDR3 sequence: CATSRQTGTQPQHF. CDR3 DNA: TGTGCCACCAGCAGACAAACAGGGACTCAGCCCCAGCATTTT. This chain joins TRBV15 and TRBJ1-5; D possibly corresponds to TRBD1 (6 bases). The ends were cut back, 2 bases at V and 6 bases at J, with 11 bases in the middle. The CDR3 has 14 amino acids. Germline loops: CDR1 LNHNV, CDR2 YYDKDF (reference sequence).

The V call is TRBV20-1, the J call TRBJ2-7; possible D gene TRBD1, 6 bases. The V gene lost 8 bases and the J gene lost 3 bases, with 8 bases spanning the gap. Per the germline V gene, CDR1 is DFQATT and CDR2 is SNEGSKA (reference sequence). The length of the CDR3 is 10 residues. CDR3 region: CSTRGYEQYF. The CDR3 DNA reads TGCAGTACCAGGGGCTACGAGCAGTACTTC.

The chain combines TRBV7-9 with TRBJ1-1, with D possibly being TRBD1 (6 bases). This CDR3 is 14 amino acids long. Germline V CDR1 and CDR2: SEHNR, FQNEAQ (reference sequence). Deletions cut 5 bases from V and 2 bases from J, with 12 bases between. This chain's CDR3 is CASSIKQGNTEAFF. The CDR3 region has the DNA TGTGCCAGCAGCATCAAACAGGGAAACACTGAAGCTTTCTTT.

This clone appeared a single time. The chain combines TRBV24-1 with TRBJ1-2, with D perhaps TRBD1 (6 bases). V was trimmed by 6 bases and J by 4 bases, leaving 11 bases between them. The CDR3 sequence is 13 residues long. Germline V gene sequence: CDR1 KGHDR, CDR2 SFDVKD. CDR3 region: CATSRRGGYGYTF. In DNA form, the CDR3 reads TGTGCCACCAGTCGCAGGGGTGGCTATGGCTACACCTTC.

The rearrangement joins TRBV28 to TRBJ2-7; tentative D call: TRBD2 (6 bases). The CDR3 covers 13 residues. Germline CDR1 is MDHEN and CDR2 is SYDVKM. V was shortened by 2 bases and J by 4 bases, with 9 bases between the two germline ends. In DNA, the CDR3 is TGTGCCAGCAGTTTAGCGGGAACTTACGAGCAGTACTTC. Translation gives CASSLAGTYEQYF.

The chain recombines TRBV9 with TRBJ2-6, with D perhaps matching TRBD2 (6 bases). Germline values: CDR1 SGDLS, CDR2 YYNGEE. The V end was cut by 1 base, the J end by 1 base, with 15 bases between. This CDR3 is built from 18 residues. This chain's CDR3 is CASSVRDSGGSGANVLTF. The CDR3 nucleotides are TGTGCCAGCAGCGTACGTGACAGTGGGGGGTCTGGGGCCAACGTCCTGACTTTC.

CDR3 bases: TGTGCCAGCAGCCTCGGGATGGGCACTGAAGCTTTCTTT. It is translated as CASSLGMGTEAFF. The V gene is TRBV6-5, the J gene TRBJ1-1; no definite D call. CDR1 is MNHEY, CDR2 SVGAGI, per germline. V was trimmed by 6 bases and J by 4 bases, leaving 12 bases between them. The CDR3 is made up of 13 amino acids.

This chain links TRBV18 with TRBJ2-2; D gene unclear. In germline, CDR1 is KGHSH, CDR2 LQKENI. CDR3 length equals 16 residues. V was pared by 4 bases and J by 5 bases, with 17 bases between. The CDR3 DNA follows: TGTGCCAGCTCACGAGGTAGCCCAACCCTAACCGGGGAGCTGTTTTTT. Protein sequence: CASSRGSPTLTGELFF.

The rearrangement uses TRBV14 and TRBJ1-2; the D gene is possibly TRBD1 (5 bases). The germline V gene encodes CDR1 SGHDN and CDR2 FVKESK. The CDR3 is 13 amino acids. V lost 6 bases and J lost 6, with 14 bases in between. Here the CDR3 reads CASRPMGGDGYTF. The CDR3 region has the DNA TGTGCCAGCAGGCCCATGGGGGGAGATGGCTACACCTTC.

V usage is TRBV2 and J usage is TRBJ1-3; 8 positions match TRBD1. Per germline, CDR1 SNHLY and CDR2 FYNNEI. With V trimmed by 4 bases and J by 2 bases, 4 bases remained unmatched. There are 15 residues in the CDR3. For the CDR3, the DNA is TGTGCCAGCAGTGCGACAGGGGTCGCTGGAAACACCATATATTTT. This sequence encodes CASSATGVAGNTIYF.

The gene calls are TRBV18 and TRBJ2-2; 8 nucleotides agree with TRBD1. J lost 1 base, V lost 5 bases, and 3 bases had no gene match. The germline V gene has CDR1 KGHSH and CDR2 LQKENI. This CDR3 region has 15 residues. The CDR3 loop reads CASSLGQENTGELFF. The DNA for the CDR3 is TGTGCCAGCTCATTGGGACAGGAGAACACCGGGGAGCTGTTTTTT.

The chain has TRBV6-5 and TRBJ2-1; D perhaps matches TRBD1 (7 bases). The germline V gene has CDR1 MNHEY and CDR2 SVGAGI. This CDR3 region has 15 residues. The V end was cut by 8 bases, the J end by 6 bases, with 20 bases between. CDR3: CASGGIHRGLNEQFF. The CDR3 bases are TGTGCCAGCGGGGGTATCCACAGGGGACTCAATGAGCAGTTCTTC.

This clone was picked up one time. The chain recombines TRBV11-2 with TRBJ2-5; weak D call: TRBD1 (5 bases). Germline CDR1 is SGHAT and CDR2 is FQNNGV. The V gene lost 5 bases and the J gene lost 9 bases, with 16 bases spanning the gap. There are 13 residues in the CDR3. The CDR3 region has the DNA TGTGCCAGCAGCAGAGACAGAGCCGAACCCCAGTACTTC. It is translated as CASSRDRAEPQYF. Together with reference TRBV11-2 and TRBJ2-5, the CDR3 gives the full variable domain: EAGVAQSPRYKIIEKRQSVAFWCNPISGHATLYWYQQILGQGPKLLIQFQNNGVVDDSQLPKDRFSAERLKGVDSTLKIQPAKLEDSAVYLCASSRDRAEPQYFGPGTRLLVL.

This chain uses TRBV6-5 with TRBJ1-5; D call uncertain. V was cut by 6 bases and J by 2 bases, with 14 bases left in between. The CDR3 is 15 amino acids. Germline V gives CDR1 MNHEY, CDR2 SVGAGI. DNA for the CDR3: TGTGCCAGCAGGTGGGAGCTCCAGGGCAATCAGCCCCAGCATTTT. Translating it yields CASRWELQGNQPQHF.

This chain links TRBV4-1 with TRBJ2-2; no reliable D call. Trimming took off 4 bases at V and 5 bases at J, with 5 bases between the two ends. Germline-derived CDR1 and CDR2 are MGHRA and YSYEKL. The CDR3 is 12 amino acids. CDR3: CASSLHTGELFF. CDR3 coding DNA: TGCGCCAGCAGCCTTCATACCGGGGAGCTGTTTTTT.

CDR3 nucleotides: TGTGCCATCAGTGAAGGGGGACAGGTGTACAATGAGCAGTTCTTC. Its protein product is CAISEGGQVYNEQFF. V is TRBV10-3 and J is TRBJ2-1, with 8 bases aligning to TRBD1. J lost 4 bases, V lost 3 bases, and 5 bases had no gene match. CDR1 is ENHRY and CDR2 is SYGVKD in the germline V gene. The CDR3 is 15 residues long.

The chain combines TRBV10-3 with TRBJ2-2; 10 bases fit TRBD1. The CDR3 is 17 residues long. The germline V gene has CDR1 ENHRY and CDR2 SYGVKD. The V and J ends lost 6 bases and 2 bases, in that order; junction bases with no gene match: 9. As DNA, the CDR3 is TGTGCCATCAGCGTGACCGGGACAGGGGTCAACACCGGGGAGCTGTTTTTT. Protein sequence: CAISVTGTGVNTGELFF.

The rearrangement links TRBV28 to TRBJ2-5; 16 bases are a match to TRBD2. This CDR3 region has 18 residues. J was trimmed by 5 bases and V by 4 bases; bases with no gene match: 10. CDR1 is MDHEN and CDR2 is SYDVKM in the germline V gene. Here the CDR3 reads CASSWGLAGGPSGETQYF. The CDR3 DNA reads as TGTGCCAGCAGTTGGGGACTAGCGGGAGGGCCCTCTGGGGAGACCCAGTACTTC.

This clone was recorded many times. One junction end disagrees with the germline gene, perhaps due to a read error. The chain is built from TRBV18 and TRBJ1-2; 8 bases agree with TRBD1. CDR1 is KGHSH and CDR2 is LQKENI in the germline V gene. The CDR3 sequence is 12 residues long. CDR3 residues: CASSGTGPQGIF. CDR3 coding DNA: TGTGCCAGCTCAGGGACAGGCCCCCAGGGTATCTTC. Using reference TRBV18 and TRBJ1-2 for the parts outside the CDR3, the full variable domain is NAGVMQNPRHLVRRRGQEARLRCSPMKGHSHVYWYRQLPEEGLKFMVYLQKENIIDESGMPKERFSAEFPKEGPSILRIQQVVRGDSAAYFCASSGTGPQGIFGSGTRLTVV.

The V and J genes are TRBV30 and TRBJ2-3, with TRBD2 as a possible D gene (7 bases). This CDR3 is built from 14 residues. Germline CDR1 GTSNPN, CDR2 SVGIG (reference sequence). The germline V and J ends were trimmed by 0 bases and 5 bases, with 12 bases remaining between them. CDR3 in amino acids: CAWSVQGRGDTQYF. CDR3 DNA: TGTGCCTGGAGTGTGCAGGGGAGGGGAGATACGCAGTATTTT.

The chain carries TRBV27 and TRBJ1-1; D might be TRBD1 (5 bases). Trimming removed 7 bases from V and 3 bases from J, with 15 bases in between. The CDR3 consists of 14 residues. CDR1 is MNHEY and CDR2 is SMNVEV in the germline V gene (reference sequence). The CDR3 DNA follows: TGTGCCAGCAAAGTTTGGGGGGTGCACACTGAAGCTTTCTTT. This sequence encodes CASKVWGVHTEAFF.

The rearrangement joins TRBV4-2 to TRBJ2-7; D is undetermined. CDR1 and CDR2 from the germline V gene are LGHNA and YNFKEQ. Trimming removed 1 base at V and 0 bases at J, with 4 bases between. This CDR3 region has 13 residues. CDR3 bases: TGTGCCAGCAGCCAAGGGCTCTCCTACGAGCAGTACTTC. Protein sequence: CASSQGLSYEQYF.

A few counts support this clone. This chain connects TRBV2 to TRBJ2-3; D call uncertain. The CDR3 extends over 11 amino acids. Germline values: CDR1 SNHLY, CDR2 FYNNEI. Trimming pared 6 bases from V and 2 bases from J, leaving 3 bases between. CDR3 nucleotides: TGTGCCAGCAGCAACACAGATACGCAGTATTTT. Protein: CASSNTDTQYF.

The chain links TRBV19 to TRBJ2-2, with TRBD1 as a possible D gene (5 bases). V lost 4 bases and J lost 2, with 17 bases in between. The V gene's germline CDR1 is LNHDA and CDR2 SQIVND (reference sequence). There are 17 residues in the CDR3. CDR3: CASSTIPRVSNTGELFF. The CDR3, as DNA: TGTGCCAGTAGTACCATACCCAGGGTATCAAACACCGGGGAGCTGTTTTTT.